The rows below give T cell receptor beta chains drawn from one sample of a study of response to subunit inactivated influenza vaccine. TCRdb used MiXCR to reprocess the RT-PCR reads, holding one entry per CDR3 protein. The sample has roughly 290,000 distinct CDR3 sequences; 20% to 25% are singletons. The sequencing used PBMCs from blood, collected approximately 20 months after vaccination. These receptors were taken from a man in his fifties or sixties who received an inactivated influenza vaccine. Each CDR3 is given with its conserved first and last residue. The order of the fields is J gene, D gene, clone size, V gene, CDR3 protein, CDR3 DNA. D genes are given only for firm matches. Part of the rows lack a size; the others show once, few, many or a class for expanded clones.

j_gene: TRBJ2-7
d_gene: NA
abundance: NA
v_gene: TRBV4-1
CDR3aa: CASSQETGTLSSYEQYF
CDR3nt: TGCGCCAGCAGCCAAGAAACCGGGACTTTGAGCTCCTACGAGCAGTACTTC

j_gene: TRBJ2-7
d_gene: NA
abundance: once
v_gene: TRBV7-9
CDR3aa: CASSLDSFWEQYF
CDR3nt: TGTGCCAGCAGTTTAGACAGCTTCTGGGAGCAGTACTTC

j_gene: TRBJ1-4
d_gene: NA
abundance: many
v_gene: TRBV12-3/TRBV12-4
CDR3aa: CASSMRTDSNEKLFF
CDR3nt: TGTGCCAGCAGTATGCGGACTGACTCTAATGAAAAACTGTTTTTT

j_gene: TRBJ1-2
d_gene: NA
abundance: few
v_gene: TRBV7-9
CDR3aa: CASNSAGRLTYGYTF
CDR3nt: TGTGCCAGCAATTCAGCGGGCAGATTGACTTATGGCTACACCTTC

j_gene: TRBJ1-1
d_gene: NA
abundance: NA
v_gene: TRBV28
CDR3aa: CVSSLGPEAFF
CDR3nt: TGTGTCAGCAGTTTGGGACCTGAAGCTTTCTTT

j_gene: TRBJ2-5
d_gene: TRBD2
abundance: NA
v_gene: TRBV12-3/TRBV12-4
CDR3aa: CASTDSGRPQTQYF
CDR3nt: TGTGCCAGCACAGATAGCGGGAGGCCCCAGACCCAGTACTTC

j_gene: TRBJ1-2
d_gene: NA
abundance: few
v_gene: TRBV19
CDR3aa: CASSTRTGRVSNYGYTF
CDR3nt: TGTGCCAGTAGTACCCGGACGGGGCGGGTAAGCAACTATGGCTACACCTTC

j_gene: TRBJ2-3
d_gene: NA
abundance: few
v_gene: TRBV10-3
CDR3aa: CAISDSGTSTDTQYF
CDR3nt: TGTGCCATCAGTGATTCAGGGACTAGCACAGATACGCAGTATTTT

j_gene: TRBJ1-5
d_gene: TRBD1
abundance: NA
v_gene: TRBV7-2
CDR3aa: CASSLAGTGTNQPQHF
CDR3nt: TGTGCCAGCAGCTTAGCGGGGACAGGCACAAATCAGCCCCAGCATTTT

j_gene: TRBJ1-4
d_gene: NA
abundance: NA
v_gene: TRBV29-1
CDR3aa: CSVEDFREKLFF
CDR3nt: TGCAGCGTTGAAGATTTTAGGGAAAAACTGTTTTTT

j_gene: TRBJ2-5
d_gene: TRBD1
abundance: NA
v_gene: TRBV20-1
CDR3aa: CSAPEGTGTGRETQYF
CDR3nt: TGCAGTGCTCCCGAGGGTACCGGGACAGGGAGGGAGACCCAGTACTTC

j_gene: TRBJ1-5
d_gene: TRBD1
abundance: few
v_gene: TRBV10-3
CDR3aa: CAISESGTGGTGNQPQRF
CDR3nt: TGTGCCATCAGTGAGTCAGGGACAGGGGGCACGGGCAATCAGCCCCAGCGTTTT

j_gene: TRBJ2-1
d_gene: TRBD2
abundance: few
v_gene: TRBV7-2
CDR3aa: CASSSFMGLAGGNEQFF
CDR3nt: TGTGCCAGCAGCTCATTCATGGGACTAGCGGGAGGCAATGAGCAGTTCTTC

j_gene: TRBJ2-5
d_gene: NA
abundance: few
v_gene: TRBV28
CDR3aa: CASSWDLTGNAQETQYF
CDR3nt: TGTGCCAGCAGTTGGGACCTCACAGGGAACGCCCAAGAGACCCAGTACTTC

j_gene: TRBJ2-1
d_gene: TRBD2
abundance: NA
v_gene: TRBV10-3
CDR3aa: CAISDFSGGALIYNEQFF
CDR3nt: TGTGCCATCAGTGATTTTAGCGGGGGGGCCTTGATCTACAATGAGCAGTTCTTC